Listed below are T cell receptor beta chains from one sample, sequenced in a study of human T cells and chemical hapten exposure. MiXCR, applied by TCRdb to the RACE reads, yields one record per CDR3 protein. The data hold under 60,000 distinct CDR3 sequences, with roughly 10% observed a single time. Sequenced material: whole blood, taken in connection with sensitization to the hapten diphenylcyclopropenone (DPC). These receptors came from a woman aged 25 to 39 with alopecia areata. Some clones in this sample may be carry-over from other donors' samples. CDR3s include the opening cysteine and the closing phenylalanine or tryptophan. A D gene is named only where the DNA matches it firmly. Size is stated for part of the rows, as once, few or many counts, or as a class when the clone is expanded.

V	J	D	length	size	DNA	CDR3
TRBV7-2	TRBJ1-3	.	18	many	TGTGCCAGCAGCTTAGTGTTCCCTAGCGGGTATCGTCTAGTCCCCATATATTTT	CASSLVFPSGYRLVPIYF
TRBV11-2	TRBJ1-5	.	17	.	TGTGCCAGCAGCCCAACGATTCCAACTGCGGGCAATCAGCCCCAGCATTTT	CASSPTIPTAGNQPQHF
TRBV6-2/TRBV6-3	TRBJ2-1	TRBD2	12	few	TGTGCCAGCAGGGGTGGGGGGGATGAGCAGTTCTTC	CASRGGGDEQFF
TRBV2	TRBJ2-3	.	15	few	TGTGCCAGCAGTGAAGTGCAGGGAAGCACAGATACGCAGTATTTT	CASSEVQGSTDTQYF
TRBV6-5	TRBJ1-5	.	16	.	TGTGCCAGCAGCCCGTCCCCTCTTATTAGCAATCAGCCCCAGCATTTT	CASSPSPLISNQPQHF
TRBV2	TRBJ1-6	TRBD1	17	.	TGTGCCAGCAGGCCGGGACAGGGGGCTTGGGATAATTCACCCCTCCACTTT	CASRPGQGAWDNSPLHF
TRBV5-4	TRBJ1-4	.	12	few	TGTGCCAGCAGCTCCAACGGAAAAAAACTGTTTTTT	CASSSNGKKLFF
TRBV2	TRBJ2-7	.	13	many	TGTGCCAGCAGCGACGGGCTCTCCTACGAGCAGTACTTC	CASSDGLSYEQYF
TRBV2	TRBJ2-3	TRBD2	16	many	TGTGCCAGCAGAAGAGCTAGCGGGGGGGCTGCAGATACGCAGTATTTT	CASRRASGGAADTQYF
TRBV20-1	TRBJ2-7	.	15	few	TGCAGTGCTAGAACCCCCTTCGGGGTTCTCAACGAGCAGTACTTC	CSARTPFGVLNEQYF
TRBV11-2	TRBJ1-4	.	18	few	TGTGCCAGCAGCTTAGATCTGGCAGCCGGGGCAACTAATGAAAAACTGTTTTTT	CASSLDLAAGATNEKLFF
TRBV6-5	TRBJ2-1	.	18	few	TGTGCCAGCAGTTACTCGATTATTGGGACAACCCCTTACAATGAGCAGTTCTTC	CASSYSIIGTTPYNEQFF
TRBV12-3/TRBV12-4	TRBJ1-4	.	12	many	TGTGCCAGCCGAGACATAAATGAAAAACTGTTTTTT	CASRDINEKLFF
TRBV27	TRBJ2-7	.	19	.	TGTGCCAGCAGTTTATCGATCAGGAGCCAAGGGACCATCTCCTACGAGCAGTACTTC	CASSLSIRSQGTISYEQYF
TRBV2	TRBJ1-6	TRBD1	15	many	TGTGCCAGCAGTGAAGGTGGGACAGGGGTTTCACCCCTCCACTTT	CASSEGGTGVSPLHF
TRBV20-1	TRBJ1-5	TRBD1	14	few	TGCAGTGCTTCCGGCAGGGGGCTAGGTCAGCCCCAGCATTTT	CSASGRGLGQPQHF
TRBV4-1	TRBJ1-1	.	11	many	TGCGCCAGCACAGTGGGCACTGAAGCTTTCTTT	CASTVGTEAFF
TRBV5-1	TRBJ2-5	.	14	few	TGCGCCAGCAGCTTGGAGGGGTTAGGAGAGACCCAGTACTTC	CASSLEGLGETQYF
TRBV7-2	TRBJ2-3	.	15	few	TGTGCCAGCAGCTTAGTGGCGGCTAGCACAGATACGCAGTATTTT	CASSLVAASTDTQYF
TRBV25-1	TRBJ1-6	.	12	many	TGTGCCAGCAGTGAATTTAATTCACCCCTCCACTTT	CASSEFNSPLHF
TRBV4-2	TRBJ1-5	.	15	many	TGTGCCAGCAGCCAAGATACGGATAGCAATCAGCCCCAGCATTTT	CASSQDTDSNQPQHF
TRBV10-3	TRBJ2-3	TRBD2	16	.	TGTGCCATCAGTGAGTTCAACGGGGGGGCCGTAAATACGCAGTATTTT	CAISEFNGGAVNTQYF
TRBV4-1	TRBJ1-4	.	17	few	TGCGCCAGCAGCCAAGAATTACCGCCAGAGCCAAATGAAAAACTGTTTTTT	CASSQELPPEPNEKLFF
TRBV5-8	TRBJ2-2	TRBD1	19	few	TGTGCCAGCAGCTTAGCCGGGACAGGGGTTATAAGCGGCACCGGGGAGCTGTTTTTT	CASSLAGTGVISGTGELFF
TRBV6-1	TRBJ2-3	.	14	few	TGTGCCAGCAGCCGACCTCCCCCGGGAGATACGCAGTATTTT	CASSRPPPGDTQYF
TRBV7-2	TRBJ1-6	TRBD1	16	.	TGTGCCAGCAGCTTAGCGGGACAGTTATATAATTCACCCCTCCACTTT	CASSLAGQLYNSPLHF
TRBV12-3/TRBV12-4	TRBJ2-4	.	14	many	TGTGCCAGCAGTCCCGATGTAGCCAAAAACATTCAGTACTTC	CASSPDVAKNIQYF
TRBV4-2	TRBJ1-6	.	14	.	TGTGCCAGCAGCCAAGATACCCAGTCGACACCCCTCCACTTT	CASSQDTQSTPLHF
TRBV7-2	TRBJ2-3	TRBD2	17	few	TGTGCCAGCAGCTTAGCTCCTAGCGGGGGACCCACAGATACGCAGTATTTT	CASSLAPSGGPTDTQYF